Shown below are 16 T cell receptor beta chains from a single sample sequenced in a study of blood T cell repertoires in COVID-19. Method: immunoSEQ multiplex PCR; TCRdb's copy keeps in-frame clones and lacks some. The sample contains roughly 250,000 clones, around 81% of which appear only once. Sequenced: peripheral blood. The receptor source for this set is a man between 45 and 60 years old with active or convalescent COVID-19.

The genes are TRBV29-1 and TRBJ1-1; the D gene is possibly TRBD1 (5 bases). V dropped 6 bases and J dropped 4 bases, with 15 bases sitting between them. From germline, CDR1 is SQVTM and CDR2 ANQGSEA. The CDR3 has 13 residues. CDR3 bases: TGCAGCGTAGTTACCAGGAGGGGCACTGAAGCTTTCTTT. As protein: CSVVTRRGTEAFF.

The chain joins TRBV12-3 or TRBV12-4 to TRBJ1-2, with 10 bases lining up with TRBD1. J gave up 10 bases and V 6 bases, and 8 bases lay outside the gene matches. There are 13 residues in the CDR3. The chain's CDR3 is CASRGGQGMVYTF. DNA for the CDR3: TGTGCCAGCAGAGGGGGACAGGGGATGGTCTACACCTTC.

The CDR3 is CASSRGQDRSYEQYF. The CDR3 bases are TGTGCCAGCAGCAGGGGACAGGACCGCTCCTACGAGCAGTACTTC. This chain joins TRBV6-5 and TRBJ2-7, with 8 bases lining up with TRBD1. The germline V gene encodes CDR1 MNHEY and CDR2 SVGAGI. Unmatched junction bases numbered 7, after V lost 6 bases and J lost 0 bases. This CDR3 spans 15 amino acids.

This rearrangement joins TRBV27 to TRBJ1-5; D is undetermined. Trimming pared 4 bases from V and 3 bases from J, leaving 7 bases between. This CDR3 is built from 13 residues. Germline V gene data show CDR1 as MNHEY and CDR2 as SMNVEV (reference sequence). CDR3 DNA: TGTGCCAGCAGTTCGGGGTACAATCAGCCCCAGCATTTT. Translating it yields CASSSGYNQPQHF.

This clone was picked up a small number of times. Different DNA sequences within this sample yield the same CDR3. The V gene is TRBV6-5, the J gene TRBJ1-5; D gene ambiguous. This CDR3 region has 12 residues. Trimming removed 6 bases from V and 2 bases from J, with 5 bases in between. Germline CDR1 reads MNHEY; CDR2 reads SVGAGI. As DNA, the CDR3 is TGTGCCAGCAGAACAGGCAATCAGCCCCAGCATTTT. It encodes CASRTGNQPQHF.

V and J are TRBV28 and TRBJ1-5; 9 bases are shared with TRBD1. Per germline, CDR1 MDHEN and CDR2 SYDVKM. Losses at the gene ends were 3 bases for V and 6 bases for J; bases not matched to a gene: 6. This CDR3 spans 15 amino acids. CDR3 amino acids: CASSLDRGTVQPQHF. The CDR3 DNA sequence: TGTGCCAGCAGTTTGGACAGGGGTACAGTTCAGCCCCAGCATTTT.

This chain uses TRBV19 with TRBJ2-3, with D maybe TRBD1 (6 bases). The CDR3 runs 16 residues. V lost 5 bases to trimming and J lost 1 base, with 16 bases between them. From germline, CDR1 is LNHDA and CDR2 SQIVND (reference sequence). The DNA of the CDR3 is TGTGCCAGTAGTTCAGAACAGGGACGCCGCACAGATACGCAGTATTTT. Translating gives CASSSEQGRRTDTQYF.

This chain uses TRBV20-1 with TRBJ1-1; D might be TRBD1 (6 bases). Per the germline V gene, CDR1 is DFQATT and CDR2 is SNEGSKA (reference sequence). The V gene lost 3 bases and the J gene lost 8 bases, with 22 bases spanning the gap. This CDR3 is built from 15 residues. The CDR3 region is CSASATGNAWGEAFF. The CDR3 DNA sequence: TGCAGTGCTAGTGCTACAGGGAACGCCTGGGGCGAAGCTTTCTTT.

The CDR3 loop reads CAITRDRGVTDTQYF. CDR3 bases: TGTGCCATCACCAGAGACAGGGGGGTCACAGATACGCAGTATTTT. This sequence joins TRBV10-3 and TRBJ2-3; 9 bases agree with TRBD1. Per germline, CDR1 ENHRY and CDR2 SYGVKD. After removal of 7 bases from V and 2 bases from J, the junction contained 7 bases not matched to a gene. This CDR3 region has 15 residues.

The chain joins TRBV27 to TRBJ1-4, with TRBD1 matching 11 bases. In germline, CDR1 is MNHEY, CDR2 SMNVEV (reference sequence). This CDR3 comprises 17 residues. The ends lost 0 bases at V and 8 bases at J; junction bases unmatched: 8. CDR3 nucleotide sequence: TGTGCCAGCAGTTTATCGGGATGGACAGGGGGCCGAGAAAAACTGTTTTTT. Its protein is CASSLSGWTGGREKLFF.

The chain has TRBV3-1 (or the pseudogene TRBV3-2) and TRBJ2-1; 7 nucleotides align to TRBD1. This CDR3 is built from 14 residues. V dropped 1 base and J dropped 4; count of bases not matched to a gene: 1. The germline V gene encodes CDR1 LGHDT and CDR2 YNNKEL (reference sequence). The CDR3 is CASSQGTGYNEQFF. The CDR3 region has the DNA TGTGCCAGCAGCCAAGGGACAGGTTACAATGAGCAGTTCTTC.

This clone showed up just a few times. The chain combines TRBV7-9 with TRBJ1-1; D remains ambiguous. Per the germline V gene, CDR1 is SEHNR and CDR2 is FQNEAQ (reference sequence). V dropped 6 bases and J dropped 1 base, with 6 bases sitting between them. CDR3 length equals 12 residues. In DNA, the CDR3 is TGTGCCAGCAGGCGGGGGAACACTGAAGCTTTCTTT. The encoded protein is CASRRGNTEAFF.

Of note for this clone: The junction differs from germline at one of its ends, possibly a read error. The chain has TRBV16 and TRBJ1-1, with TRBD1 as a possible D gene (6 bases). This CDR3 contains 16 residues. Germline-derived CDR1 and CDR2 are KGHSY and FQNENV. The CDR3 spells CARSRGRGGMGTEAFF. The CDR3, as DNA: TGTGCCCGCAGCCGGGGGCGGGGGGGTATGGGCACTGAAGCTTTCTTT.

This clone was recorded only once. The V gene is TRBV27, the J gene TRBJ2-1; 14 positions match TRBD2. Looked up from germline, CDR1 is MNHEY and CDR2 is SMNVEV (reference sequence). CDR3 length: 21 residues. Trimming removed 6 bases from V and 6 bases from J; junction bases left unmatched: 22. CDR3 DNA: TGTGCCAGCAGAAAAATCAGGGGGACTAGCGGGGGTTTGGTTACTGGCAATGAGCAGTTCTTC. Its protein is CASRKIRGTSGGLVTGNEQFF.

The chain uses TRBV30 and TRBJ2-1, with TRBD2 identical over 8 bases. From germline, CDR1 is GTSNPN and CDR2 SVGIG (reference sequence). This CDR3 has 15 residues. Trimming at V came to 5 bases and at J to 4 bases, leaving 10 bases not matched to a gene. The CDR3 protein is CAWDPGAGVYNEQFF. As DNA, the CDR3 is TGTGCCTGGGACCCAGGAGCGGGGGTTTACAATGAGCAGTTCTTC. Filled out from reference TRBV30 and TRBJ2-1, the complete variable domain reads SQTIHQWPATLVQPVGSPLSLECTVEGTSNPNLYWYRQAAGRGLQLLFYSVGIGQISSEVPQNLSASRPQDRQFILSSKKLLLSDSGFYLCAWDPGAGVYNEQFFGPGTRLTVL.

The chain uses TRBV5-1 and TRBJ1-6; D ambiguous. There are 14 residues in the CDR3. From germline, CDR1 is SGHRS and CDR2 YFSETQ. V gave up 4 bases and J gave up 10 bases, with 15 bases separating them. The CDR3 DNA follows: TGCGCCAGCAGCCTCGAAATTAAAGCGTCACCCCTCCACTTT. Its protein product is CASSLEIKASPLHF.